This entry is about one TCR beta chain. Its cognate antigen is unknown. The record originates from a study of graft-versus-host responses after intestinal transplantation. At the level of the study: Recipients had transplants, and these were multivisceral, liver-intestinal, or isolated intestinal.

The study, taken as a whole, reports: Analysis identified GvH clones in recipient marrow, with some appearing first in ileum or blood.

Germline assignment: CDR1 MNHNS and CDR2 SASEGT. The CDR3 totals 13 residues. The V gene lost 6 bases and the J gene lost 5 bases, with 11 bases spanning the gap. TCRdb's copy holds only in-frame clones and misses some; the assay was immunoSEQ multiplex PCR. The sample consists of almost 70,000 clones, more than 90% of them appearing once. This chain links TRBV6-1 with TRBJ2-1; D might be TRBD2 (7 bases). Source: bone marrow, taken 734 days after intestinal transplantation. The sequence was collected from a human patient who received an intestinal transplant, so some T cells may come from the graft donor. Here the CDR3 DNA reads TGTGCCAGCAGGGGGAGGGGGGACAATGAGCAGTTCTTC. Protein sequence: CASRGRGDNEQFF.